The 10 T cell receptor beta chains reported below all come from one sample, sequenced in a study of regulatory T cells in long-lasting Graves disease. According to the study, TCR beta libraries were built with iRepertoire HTBI primers and CDR3-region Arm-PCR. TCRdb re-analysed the multiplex PCR reads in MiXCR, keeping a single row per CDR3 protein. The data show 600,000 to 850,000 distinct CDR3 sequences, around 30% seen once. Time point here: persistent/refractory GD, antithyroid drugs over 5 years with positive TRAb. With RNA extracted from PBMCs as input, the TCR library was made. Here the sequenced sample was peripheral blood mononuclear cells (PBMCs), taken when the disease was refractory, from a patient treated with antithyroid drugs. The origin of the receptors is a female donor with Graves disease.

V usage is TRBV11-2 and J usage is TRBJ2-5; TRBD1 is a possible D gene (6 bases). The CDR3 extends over 15 amino acids. The V gene's germline CDR1 is SGHAT and CDR2 FQNNGV. With 0 bases removed from V and 6 bases from J, the gap between germline ends came to 14 bases. CDR3 amino acids: CASSLEGGWQKTQYF. In DNA, the CDR3 is TGTGCCAGCAGCTTAGAAGGGGGATGGCAAAAGACCCAGTACTTC.

At least ten counts were recorded for this clonotype. V is TRBV13 and J is TRBJ2-5; possible D gene TRBD2, 5 bases. This CDR3 spans 13 amino acids. Per germline, CDR1 PRHDT and CDR2 FYEKMQ (reference sequence). V was clipped by 9 bases and J by 2 bases, with 13 bases between them. The CDR3 DNA reads TGTGCCAGTCGGGCGGGTTGGCAAGAGACCCAGTACTTC. Translating it yields CASRAGWQETQYF.

The sample holds many counts of this clonotype. V is TRBV2 and J is TRBJ2-5; D is possibly TRBD1 (5 bases). There are 14 residues in the CDR3. The germline V gene has CDR1 SNHLY and CDR2 FYNNEI. V was shortened by 2 bases and J by 3 bases, with 10 bases between the two germline ends. The CDR3 loop reads CASSERAGKETQYF. CDR3 bases: TGTGCCAGCAGTGAAAGGGCAGGGAAAGAGACCCAGTACTTC.

This clonotype showed up just a few times. The genes are TRBV3-1 and TRBJ2-7; 10 nucleotides line up with TRBD2. V was clipped by 1 base and J by 9 bases; unmatched bases: 9. The CDR3 contains 15 residues. Germline V gene data show CDR1 as LGHDT and CDR2 as YNNKEL (reference sequence). The CDR3 DNA sequence: TGTGCCAGCAGCCAAGCTCTAGCGGGAGACTCGGTGCAGTACTTC. It codes for CASSQALAGDSVQYF.

V usage is TRBV12-3 or TRBV12-4 and J usage is TRBJ2-2; 9 positions match TRBD2. CDR3 length: 14 residues. J lost 5 bases, V lost 5 bases, and 3 bases had no gene match. The CDR3 sequence: CASSASGETGELFF. As DNA, the CDR3 is TGTGCCAGCAGTGCTAGCGGGGAAACCGGGGAGCTGTTTTTT.

The rearrangement uses TRBV9 and TRBJ1-1; D not certain. Germline CDR1 SGDLS, CDR2 YYNGEE. CDR3 length equals 15 residues. The V end was cut by 4 bases, the J end by 0 bases, with 13 bases between. The CDR3 loop is CASSSLDALNTEAFF. The CDR3 nucleotides read TGTGCCAGCAGCTCCTTGGACGCACTGAACACTGAAGCTTTCTTT.

The V and J genes are TRBV12-3 or TRBV12-4 and TRBJ1-3; D not resolved. This CDR3 has 15 amino acids. V was clipped by 6 bases and J by 0 bases, with 12 bases between them. In nucleotides, the CDR3 is TGTGCCAGCAGAGCAGTGAACATCTCTGGAAACACCATATATTTT. The encoded protein is CASRAVNISGNTIYF.

This clonotype showed up just a few times. This sequence joins TRBV12-3 or TRBV12-4 and TRBJ1-3; the D is unclear. This CDR3 has 14 residues. V shed 6 bases and J shed 1 base, with 10 bases lying between them. CDR3 protein: CASRPELSGNTIYF. The CDR3 coding sequence is TGTGCCAGCAGACCCGAGTTATCTGGAAACACCATATATTTT.

This clonotype was counted a few times. The chain carries TRBV29-1 and TRBJ1-4; 9 bases match TRBD1. The CDR3 has 12 amino acids. The germline V gene encodes CDR1 SQVTM and CDR2 ANQGSEA. V lost 6 bases, J lost 8 bases, and 4 bases stayed unmatched. CDR3 DNA: TGCAGCGTGGGACAGGGTCTGGAAAAACTGTTTTTT. This codes for CSVGQGLEKLFF.

The V call is TRBV15, the J call TRBJ2-7; TRBD1 or TRBD2 may be the D gene (6 bases each). Germline V CDR1 and CDR2: LNHNV, YYDKDF (reference sequence). Trimming shortened V by 9 bases and J by 7 bases, and 19 bases separated the two germline ends. The CDR3 runs 13 residues. As DNA, the CDR3 is TGTGCCACTAACAAGGGGGGATTGAAAGAGCAGTACTTC. Protein: CATNKGGLKEQYF.